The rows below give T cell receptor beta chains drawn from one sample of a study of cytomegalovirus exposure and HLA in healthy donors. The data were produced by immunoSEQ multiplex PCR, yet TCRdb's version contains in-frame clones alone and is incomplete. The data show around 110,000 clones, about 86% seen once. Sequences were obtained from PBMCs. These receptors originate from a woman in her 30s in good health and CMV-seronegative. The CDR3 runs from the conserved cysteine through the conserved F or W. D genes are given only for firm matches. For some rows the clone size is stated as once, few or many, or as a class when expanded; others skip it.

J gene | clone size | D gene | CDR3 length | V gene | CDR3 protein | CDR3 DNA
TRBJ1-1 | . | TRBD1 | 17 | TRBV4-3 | CASSTRTGGAMNTEAFF | TGCGCCAGCAGCACTCGGACAGGGGGCGCCATGAACACTGAAGCTTTCTTT
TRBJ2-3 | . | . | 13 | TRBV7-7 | CASSSGNTDTQYF | TGTGCCAGCAGCTCAGGGAACACAGATACGCAGTATTTT
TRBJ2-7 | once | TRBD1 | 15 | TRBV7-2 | CASSQRTGSVYEQYF | TGTGCCAGCAGCCAAAGGACAGGTTCCGTATACGAGCAGTACTTC
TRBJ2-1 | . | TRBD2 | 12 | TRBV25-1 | CASSGFYNEQFF | TGTGCGAGTAGCGGGTTTTACAATGAGCAGTTCTTC
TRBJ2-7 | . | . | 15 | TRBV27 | CASTSTGSGAGEQYF | TGTGCCAGCACTAGTACGGGTTCGGGTGCGGGCGAGCAGTACTTC
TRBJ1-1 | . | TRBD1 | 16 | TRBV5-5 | CASSLGPGQGALEAFF | TGTGCCAGCAGCTTGGGCCCGGGACAGGGGGCACTTGAAGCTTTCTTT
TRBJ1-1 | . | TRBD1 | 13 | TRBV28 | CASGQGARTEAFF | TGTGCCAGTGGACAGGGGGCGCGGACTGAAGCTTTCTTT
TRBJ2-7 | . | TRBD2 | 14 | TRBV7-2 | CASSSGLAGEEQYF | TGTGCCAGCAGCTCAGGACTAGCGGGAGAGGAGCAGTACTTC
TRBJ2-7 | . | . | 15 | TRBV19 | CASSRVMSEYYEQYF | TGTGCCAGTAGTCGGGTGATGAGCGAGTACTACGAGCAGTACTTC
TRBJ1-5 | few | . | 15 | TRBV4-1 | CASSRNTGSNQPQHF | TGCGCCAGCAGCCGGAATACAGGGAGCAATCAGCCCCAGCATTTT
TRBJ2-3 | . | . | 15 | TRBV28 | CASSLFQGPTDTQYF | TGTGCCAGCAGTTTGTTCCAGGGTCCCACAGATACGCAGTATTTT
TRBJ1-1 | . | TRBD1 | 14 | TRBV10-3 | CAISDRVGNTEAFF | TGTGCCATCAGCGACAGGGTGGGGAACACTGAAGCTTTCTTT
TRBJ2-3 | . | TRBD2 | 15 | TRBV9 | CASSGSGTSTDTQYF | TGTGCCAGCAGCGGGTCCGGGACTAGTACAGATACGCAGTATTTT
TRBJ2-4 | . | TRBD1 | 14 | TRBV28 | CASRIQGGKNIQYF | TGTGCCAGCAGGATACAGGGGGGCAAAAACATTCAGTACTTC
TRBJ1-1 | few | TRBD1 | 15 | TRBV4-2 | CASSQLTGANTEAFF | TGTGCCAGCAGCCAACTTACAGGGGCTAACACTGAAGCTTTCTTT
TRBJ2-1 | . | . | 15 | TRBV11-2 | CASSLMVGDHNEQFF | TGTGCCAGCAGCTTAATGGTGGGAGACCACAATGAGCAGTTCTTC
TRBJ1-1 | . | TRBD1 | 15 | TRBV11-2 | CASSLGQGGLTEAFF | TGTGCCAGCAGCTTAGGGCAAGGGGGCTTGACTGAAGCTTTCTTT
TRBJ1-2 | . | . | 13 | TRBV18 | CASSPVRDYGYTF | TGTGCCAGCTCACCAGTCAGGGATTATGGCTACACCTTC
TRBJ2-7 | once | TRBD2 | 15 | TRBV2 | CASSLNTAGVREQYF | TGTGCCAGCAGTTTGAATACGGCGGGAGTAAGGGAGCAGTACTTC
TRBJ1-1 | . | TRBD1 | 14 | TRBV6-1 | CATSDRGVNTEAFF | TGTGCCACTTCGGACAGGGGCGTTAACACTGAAGCTTTCTTT
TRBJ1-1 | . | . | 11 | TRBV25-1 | CASSGAREAFF | TGTGCCAGCAGTGGGGCCCGTGAAGCTTTCTTT
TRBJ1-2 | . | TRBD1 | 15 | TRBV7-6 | CASSLQTGKAYGYTF | TGTGCCAGCAGCCTCCAGACAGGGAAAGCATATGGCTACACCTTC
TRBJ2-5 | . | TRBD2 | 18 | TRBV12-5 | CASGLDPGLAGGQETQYF | TGTGCTAGTGGTTTGGACCCAGGGCTAGCGGGAGGGCAGGAGACCCAGTACTTC
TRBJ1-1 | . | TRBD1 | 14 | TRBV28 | CASRDRGEDTEAFF | TGTGCCAGCAGAGACAGGGGGGAGGACACTGAAGCTTTCTTT
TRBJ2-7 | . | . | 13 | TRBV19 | CASSFNQGYEQYF | TGTGCCAGTAGTTTCAACCAGGGGTACGAGCAGTACTTC
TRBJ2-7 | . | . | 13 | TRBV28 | CASSPRVVWEQYF | TGTGCCAGCAGCCCCAGGGTCGTTTGGGAGCAGTACTTC
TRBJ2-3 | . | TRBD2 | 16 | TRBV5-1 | CASSLRGRVGTDTQYF | TGCGCCAGCAGCTTGAGAGGGAGGGTGGGCACAGATACGCAGTATTTT
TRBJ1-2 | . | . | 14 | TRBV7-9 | CASRGTGSNYGYTF | TGTGCCAGCAGGGGAACAGGGAGTAACTATGGCTACACCTTC
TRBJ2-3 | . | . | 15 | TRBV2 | CASGPGGTSTDTQYF | TGTGCCAGCGGCCCTGGGGGGACTAGCACAGATACGCAGTATTTT
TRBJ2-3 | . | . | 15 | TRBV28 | CASSFGEQNTDTQYF | TGTGCCAGCAGTTTCGGTGAACAGAACACAGATACGCAGTATTTT
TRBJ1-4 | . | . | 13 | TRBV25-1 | CASSYITNEKLFF | TGTGCCAGCAGTTACATAACTAATGAAAAACTGTTTTTT
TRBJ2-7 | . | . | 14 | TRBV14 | CASSQERGTYEQYF | TGTGCCAGCAGCCAAGAAAGGGGGACCTACGAGCAGTACTTC
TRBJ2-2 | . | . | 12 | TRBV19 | CASSHATGELFF | TGTGCCAGTAGTCACGCGACCGGGGAGCTGTTTTTT
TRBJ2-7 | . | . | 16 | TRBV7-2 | CASSSSIAPPRFEQYF | TGTGCCAGCAGCTCCTCCATAGCTCCCCCGCGGTTCGAGCAGTACTTC
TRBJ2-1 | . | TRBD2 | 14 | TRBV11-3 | CASSSGLAYNEQFF | TGTGCCAGCAGTTCCGGACTAGCTTACAATGAGCAGTTCTTC
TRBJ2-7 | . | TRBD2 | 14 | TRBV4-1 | CASSRLAGPYEQYF | TGCGCCAGCAGCCGACTAGCGGGCCCCTACGAGCAGTACTTC
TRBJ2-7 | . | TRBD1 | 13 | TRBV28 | CASSRTGFYEQYF | TGTGCCAGCAGTAGGACAGGGTTTTACGAGCAGTACTTC
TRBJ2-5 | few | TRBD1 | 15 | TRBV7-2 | CASSPDRGRRETQYF | TGTGCCAGCAGCCCGGACAGGGGGCGGAGGGAGACCCAGTACTTC
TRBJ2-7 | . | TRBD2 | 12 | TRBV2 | CASLAGGYEQYF | TGTGCCAGCCTAGCGGGAGGCTACGAGCAGTACTTC
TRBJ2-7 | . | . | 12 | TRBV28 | CASSFQGREQYF | TGTGCCAGCAGTTTCCAGGGCCGGGAGCAGTACTTC
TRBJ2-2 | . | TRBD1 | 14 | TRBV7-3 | CASSLIRGRGELFF | TGTGCCAGCAGCTTAATCAGGGGGCGCGGGGAGCTGTTTTTT
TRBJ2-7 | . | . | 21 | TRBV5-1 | CASSLGLRVDRSGDWSYEQYF | TGCGCCAGCAGCTTGGGGCTTCGGGTCGATCGTTCGGGGGACTGGAGCTACGAGCAGTACTTC
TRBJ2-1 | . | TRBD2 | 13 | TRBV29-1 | CSAGGPRHNEQFF | TGCAGCGCGGGAGGGCCACGCCACAATGAGCAGTTCTTC
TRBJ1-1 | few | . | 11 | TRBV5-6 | CASSLYTEAFF | TGTGCCAGCAGCCTTTACACTGAAGCTTTCTTT
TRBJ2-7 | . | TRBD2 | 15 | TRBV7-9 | CASNEVVAGVYEQYF | TGTGCCAGCAACGAGGTGGTAGCGGGAGTCTACGAGCAGTACTTC
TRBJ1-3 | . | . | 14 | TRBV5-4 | CASSSGLGGNTIYF | TGTGCCAGCAGCTCGGGACTGGGCGGAAACACCATATATTTT
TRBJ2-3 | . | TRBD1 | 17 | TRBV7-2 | CASSLAPTGGRTDTQYF | TGTGCCAGCAGCTTAGCGCCGACAGGGGGGCGCACAGATACGCAGTATTTT
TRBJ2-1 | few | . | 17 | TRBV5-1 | CASSLALARGSYNEQFF | TGCGCCAGCAGCTTGGCCTTAGCTAGGGGCTCCTACAATGAGCAGTTCTTC
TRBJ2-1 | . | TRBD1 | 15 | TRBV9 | CASSASGTGFDEQFF | TGTGCCAGCAGCGCTTCCGGGACAGGCTTCGATGAGCAGTTCTTC
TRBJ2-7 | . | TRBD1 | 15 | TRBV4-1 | CASSQGPGQGGEQYF | TGCGCCAGCAGCCAAGGACCGGGACAGGGTGGCGAGCAGTACTTC
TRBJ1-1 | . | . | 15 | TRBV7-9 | CASSVRRGGETEAFF | TGTGCCAGCAGCGTCCGGAGGGGGGGAGAGACTGAAGCTTTCTTT
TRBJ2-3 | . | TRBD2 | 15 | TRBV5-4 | CASSWAGGPSDTQYF | TGTGCCAGCAGCTGGGCGGGAGGGCCCTCAGATACGCAGTATTTT
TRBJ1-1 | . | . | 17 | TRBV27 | CASSSPPRQASNTEAFF | TGTGCCAGCAGTTCCCCCCCCCGACAGGCCTCGAACACTGAAGCTTTCTTT